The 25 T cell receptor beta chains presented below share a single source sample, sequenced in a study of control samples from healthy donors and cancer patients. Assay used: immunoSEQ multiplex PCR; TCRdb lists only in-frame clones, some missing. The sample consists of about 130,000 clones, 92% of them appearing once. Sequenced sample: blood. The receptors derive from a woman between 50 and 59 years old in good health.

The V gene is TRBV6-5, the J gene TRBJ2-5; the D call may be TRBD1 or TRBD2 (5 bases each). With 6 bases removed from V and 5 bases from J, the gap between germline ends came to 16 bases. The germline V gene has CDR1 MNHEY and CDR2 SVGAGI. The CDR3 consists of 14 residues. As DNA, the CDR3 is TGTGCCAGCAGCCGAACGAGGGGTTGGGAGACCCAGTACTTC. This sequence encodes CASSRTRGWETQYF.

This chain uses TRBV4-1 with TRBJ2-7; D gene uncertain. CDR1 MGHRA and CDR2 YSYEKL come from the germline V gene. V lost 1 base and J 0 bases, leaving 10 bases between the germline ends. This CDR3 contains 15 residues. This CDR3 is CASSQGDRGSYEQYF. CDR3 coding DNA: TGCGCCAGCAGCCAAGGAGACCGCGGCTCCTACGAGCAGTACTTC.

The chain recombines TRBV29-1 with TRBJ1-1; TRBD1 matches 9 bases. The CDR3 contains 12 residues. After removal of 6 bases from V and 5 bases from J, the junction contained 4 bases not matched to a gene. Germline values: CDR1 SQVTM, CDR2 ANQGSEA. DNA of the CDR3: TGCAGCGTCGGACAGGGGTGGACTGAAGCTTTCTTT. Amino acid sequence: CSVGQGWTEAFF. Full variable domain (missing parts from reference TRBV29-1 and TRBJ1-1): SAVISQKPSRDICQRGTSLTIQCQVDSQVTMMFWYRQQPGQSLTLIATANQGSEATYESGFVIDKFPISRPNLTFSTLTVSNMSPEDSSIYLCSVGQGWTEAFFGQGTRLTVV.

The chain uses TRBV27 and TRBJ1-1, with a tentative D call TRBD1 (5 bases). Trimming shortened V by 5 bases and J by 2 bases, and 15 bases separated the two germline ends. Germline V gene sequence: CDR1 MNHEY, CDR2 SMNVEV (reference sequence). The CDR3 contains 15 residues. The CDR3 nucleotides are TGTGCCAGCAGTCTAAACCCTGGGGGAAACACTGAAGCTTTCTTT. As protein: CASSLNPGGNTEAFF.

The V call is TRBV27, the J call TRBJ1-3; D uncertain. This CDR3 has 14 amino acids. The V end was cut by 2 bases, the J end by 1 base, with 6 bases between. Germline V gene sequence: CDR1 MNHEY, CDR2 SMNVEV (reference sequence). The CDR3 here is CASSLGPSGNTIYF. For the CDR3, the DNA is TGTGCCAGCAGTTTAGGGCCATCTGGAAACACCATATATTTT.

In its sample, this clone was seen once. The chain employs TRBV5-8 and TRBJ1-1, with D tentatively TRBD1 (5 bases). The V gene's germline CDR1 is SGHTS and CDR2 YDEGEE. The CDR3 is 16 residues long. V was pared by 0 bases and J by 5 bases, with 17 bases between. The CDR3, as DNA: TGTGCCAGCAGCTTGGCCTTTGAGGGGTCTAGAACTGAAGCTTTCTTT. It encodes CASSLAFEGSRTEAFF.

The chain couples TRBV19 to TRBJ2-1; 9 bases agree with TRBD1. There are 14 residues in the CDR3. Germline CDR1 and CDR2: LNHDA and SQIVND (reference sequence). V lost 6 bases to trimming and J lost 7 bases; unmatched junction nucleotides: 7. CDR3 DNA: TGTGCCAGTAGACACCCACAGGGGGCGAATGAGCAGTTCTTC. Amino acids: CASRHPQGANEQFF.

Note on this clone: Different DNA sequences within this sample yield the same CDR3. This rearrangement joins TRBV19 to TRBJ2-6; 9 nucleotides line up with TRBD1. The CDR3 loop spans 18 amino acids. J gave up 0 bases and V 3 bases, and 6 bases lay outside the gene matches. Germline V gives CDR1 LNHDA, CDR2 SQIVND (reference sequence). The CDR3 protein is CASSIPGQGRSGANVLTF. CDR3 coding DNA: TGTGCCAGTAGTATCCCGGGACAGGGACGCTCTGGGGCCAACGTCCTGACTTTC.

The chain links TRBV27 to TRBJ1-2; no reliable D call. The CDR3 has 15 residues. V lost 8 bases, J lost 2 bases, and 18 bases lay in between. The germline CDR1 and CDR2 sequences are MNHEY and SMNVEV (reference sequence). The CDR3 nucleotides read TGTGCCAGCCGCCCTCGGGGAGGCCTCAACTATGGCTACACCTTC. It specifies CASRPRGGLNYGYTF.

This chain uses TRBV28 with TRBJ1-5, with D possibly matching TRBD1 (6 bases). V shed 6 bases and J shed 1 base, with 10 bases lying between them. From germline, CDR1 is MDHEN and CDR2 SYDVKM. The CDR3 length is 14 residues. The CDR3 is CASRQGFSNQPQHF. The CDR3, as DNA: TGTGCCAGCAGGCAGGGGTTCAGCAATCAGCCCCAGCATTTT.

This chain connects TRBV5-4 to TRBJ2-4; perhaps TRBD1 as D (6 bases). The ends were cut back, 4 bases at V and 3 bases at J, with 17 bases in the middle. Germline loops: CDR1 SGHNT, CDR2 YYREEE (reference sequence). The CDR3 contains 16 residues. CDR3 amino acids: CASSIATGSGKNIQYF. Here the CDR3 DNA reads TGTGCCAGCAGCATAGCCACAGGGAGTGGCAAAAACATTCAGTACTTC.

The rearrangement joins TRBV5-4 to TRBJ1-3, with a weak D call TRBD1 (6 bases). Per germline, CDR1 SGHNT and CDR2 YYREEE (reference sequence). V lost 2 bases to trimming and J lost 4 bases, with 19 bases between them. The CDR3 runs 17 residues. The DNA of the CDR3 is TGTGCCAGCAGCTTAATTCCAAGACAGGCCTTCGGAAACACCATATATTTT. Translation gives CASSLIPRQAFGNTIYF.

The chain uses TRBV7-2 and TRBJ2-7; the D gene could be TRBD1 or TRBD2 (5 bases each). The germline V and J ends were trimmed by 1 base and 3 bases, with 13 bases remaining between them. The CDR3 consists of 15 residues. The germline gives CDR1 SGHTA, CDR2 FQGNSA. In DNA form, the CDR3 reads TGTGCCAGCAGCTTAGTATTGGGACGGGACTACGAGCAGTACTTC. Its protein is CASSLVLGRDYEQYF.

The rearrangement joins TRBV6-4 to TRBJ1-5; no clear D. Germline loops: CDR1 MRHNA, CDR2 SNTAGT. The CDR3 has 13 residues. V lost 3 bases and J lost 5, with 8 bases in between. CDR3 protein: CASSESSYQPQHF. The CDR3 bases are TGTGCCAGCAGTGAGTCGTCGTATCAGCCCCAGCATTTT.

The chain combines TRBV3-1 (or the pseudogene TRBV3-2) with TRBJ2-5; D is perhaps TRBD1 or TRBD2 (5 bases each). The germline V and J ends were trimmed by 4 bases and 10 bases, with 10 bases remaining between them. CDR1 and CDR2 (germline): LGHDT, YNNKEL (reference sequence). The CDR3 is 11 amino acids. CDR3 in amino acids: CASSLRGDQYF. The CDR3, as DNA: TGTGCCAGCAGCCTAAGGGGAGACCAGTACTTC.

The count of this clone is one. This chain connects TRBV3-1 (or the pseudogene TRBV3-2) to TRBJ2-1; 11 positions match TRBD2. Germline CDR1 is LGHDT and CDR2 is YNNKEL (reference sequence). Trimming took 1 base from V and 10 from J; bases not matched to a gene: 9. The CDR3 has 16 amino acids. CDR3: CASSQVAPSGGNEQFF. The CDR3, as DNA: TGTGCCAGCAGCCAAGTCGCGCCTAGCGGGGGGAACGAGCAGTTCTTC.

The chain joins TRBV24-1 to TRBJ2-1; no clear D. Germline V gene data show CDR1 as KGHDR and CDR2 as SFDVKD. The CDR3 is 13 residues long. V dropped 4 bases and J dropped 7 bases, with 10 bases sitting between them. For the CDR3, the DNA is TGTGCCACCAGTGACTCCCGAGGTAATGAGCAGTTCTTC. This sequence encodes CATSDSRGNEQFF.

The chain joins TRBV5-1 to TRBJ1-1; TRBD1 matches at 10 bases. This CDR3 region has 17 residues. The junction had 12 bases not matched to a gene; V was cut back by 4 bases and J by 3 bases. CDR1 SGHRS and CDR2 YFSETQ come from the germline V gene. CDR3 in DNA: TGCGCCAGCAGCCTTGGACAGGGGGGGTTTCTAGACACTGAAGCTTTCTTT. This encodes CASSLGQGGFLDTEAFF.

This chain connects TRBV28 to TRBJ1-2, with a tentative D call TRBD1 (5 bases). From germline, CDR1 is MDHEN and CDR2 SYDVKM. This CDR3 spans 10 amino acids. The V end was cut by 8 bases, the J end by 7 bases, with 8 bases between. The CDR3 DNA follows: TGTGCCAGCCAGGGAGTTGGCTACACCTTC. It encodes CASQGVGYTF.

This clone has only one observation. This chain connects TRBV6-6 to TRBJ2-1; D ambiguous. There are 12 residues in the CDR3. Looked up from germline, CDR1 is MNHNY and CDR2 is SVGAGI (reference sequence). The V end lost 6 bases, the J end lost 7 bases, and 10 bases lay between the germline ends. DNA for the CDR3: TGTGCCAGCAGGGTTAGAGGTAATGAGCAGTTCTTC. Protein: CASRVRGNEQFF.

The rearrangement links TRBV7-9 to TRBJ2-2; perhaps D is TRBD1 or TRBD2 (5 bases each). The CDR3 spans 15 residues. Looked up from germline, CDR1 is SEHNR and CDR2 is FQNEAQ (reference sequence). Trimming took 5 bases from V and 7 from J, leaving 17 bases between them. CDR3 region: CASSPGSARIGELFF. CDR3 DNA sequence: TGTGCCAGCAGCCCAGGGAGTGCTCGCATCGGGGAGCTGTTTTTT.

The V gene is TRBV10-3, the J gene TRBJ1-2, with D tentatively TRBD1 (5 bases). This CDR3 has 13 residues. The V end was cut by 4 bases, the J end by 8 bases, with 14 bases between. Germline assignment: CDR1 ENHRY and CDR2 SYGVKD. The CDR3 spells CAISVSGFEGYTF. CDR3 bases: TGTGCCATCAGTGTATCAGGGTTCGAAGGCTACACCTTC.

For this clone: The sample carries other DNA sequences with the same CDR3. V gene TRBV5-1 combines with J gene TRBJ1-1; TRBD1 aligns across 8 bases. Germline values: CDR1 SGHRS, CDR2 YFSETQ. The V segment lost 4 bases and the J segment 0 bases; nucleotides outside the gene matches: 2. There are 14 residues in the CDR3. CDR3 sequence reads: CASSPGGLNTEAFF. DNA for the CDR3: TGCGCCAGCAGCCCAGGGGGCTTGAACACTGAAGCTTTCTTT.

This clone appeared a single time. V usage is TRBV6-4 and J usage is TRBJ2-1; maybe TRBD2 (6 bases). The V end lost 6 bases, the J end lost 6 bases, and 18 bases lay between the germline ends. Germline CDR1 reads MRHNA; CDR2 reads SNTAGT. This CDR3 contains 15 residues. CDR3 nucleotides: TGTGCCAGCAGCAACTCAAGGGGAGGCTTCAATGAGCAGTTCTTC. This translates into CASSNSRGGFNEQFF.

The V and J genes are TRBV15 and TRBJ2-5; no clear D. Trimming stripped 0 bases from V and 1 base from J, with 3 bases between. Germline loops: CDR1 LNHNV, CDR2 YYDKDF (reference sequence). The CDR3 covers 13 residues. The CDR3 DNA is TGTGCCACCAGCAGAGATCCCCAAGAGACCCAGTACTTC. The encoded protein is CATSRDPQETQYF.